This TCR beta chain was profiled in a study of T cell repertoires in cytomegalovirus infection. Study-level findings and limits: HLA-C-restricted TCR beta clonotypes specific for CMV led the ex vivo response.

This clonotype was counted at least ten times. Its cognate antigen is unknown. The germline gene is not matched at one end of the junction; a read error may be the cause. TCRdb re-derived calls from the reads in MiXCR, one entry per CDR3 protein. The sample comprises approximately 1,000,000 distinct CDR3 sequences, roughly 31% of which are singletons, and 13% rests with the top ten. Germline V gene sequence: CDR1 SSHAT, CDR2 FNYEAQ (reference sequence). The CDR3 runs to 16 residues. This receptor was taken from a human donor in good health (CMV status not recorded). Some clones in this sample may be carry-over from other donors' samples. Here the sequenced sample was cultured CD8+ T cells from PBMCs, taken from culture after CMV antigen stimulation. V gene TRBV7-7 combines with J gene TRBJ2-2; D gene uncertain. The CDR3 region has the DNA TGTGCTAGCAGCTTAAAGAAAGGGACGAACACCGGGGAGCTGTTTTTT. Translation gives CASSLKKGTNTGELFF.